The rows below give T cell receptor beta chains drawn from one sample of a study of blood T cell repertoires in COVID-19. The method was immunoSEQ multiplex PCR; TCRdb's version includes in-frame clones alone and lacks a portion of them. The table includes 160,000 or so clones, approximately 90% detected once. Sequenced material: PBMCs or T cells enriched from blood (not recorded which). These receptors were collected from a woman in her forties or fifties who had recovered from COVID-19. The CDR3 runs from the conserved cysteine through the conserved F or W. The order of the fields is D gene, V gene, J gene, clone size, CDR3 protein, CDR3 DNA. D genes are given only for firm matches. Size is omitted from some rows. Given values are once, few, many or a class for expanded clones.

TRBD2	TRBV2	TRBJ2-2	NA	CASSVKTSGTGELFF	TGTGCCAGCAGTGTGAAGACTAGCGGGACCGGGGAGCTGTTTTTT
NA	TRBV19	TRBJ2-3	NA	CASSIGTRGSTDTQYF	TGTGCCAGTAGTATTGGAACGAGGGGGAGCACAGATACGCAGTATTTT
NA	TRBV6-1	TRBJ1-2	NA	CASSEPQGYYGYTF	TGTGCCAGCAGTGAACCCCAGGGGTACTATGGCTACACCTTC
NA	TRBV6-6	TRBJ1-3	NA	CASSYSVGGNTIYF	TGTGCCAGCAGTTACTCTGTGGGCGGAAACACCATATATTTT
NA	TRBV19	TRBJ1-2	NA	CASSRDSISYGYTF	TGTGCCAGTAGTAGAGACAGTATCAGCTATGGCTACACCTTC
TRBD1	TRBV2	TRBJ2-7	NA	CASRKQGSAYEQYF	TGTGCCAGCAGGAAACAGGGGAGCGCCTACGAGCAGTACTTC
TRBD1	TRBV11-1	TRBJ2-5	NA	CASSLRDSQETQYF	TGTGCCAGCAGCCTCCGGGACAGCCAAGAGACCCAGTACTTC
TRBD1	TRBV6-5	TRBJ1-5	NA	CASSQGQGNNQPQHF	TGTGCCAGCAGTCAGGGACAGGGGAACAATCAGCCCCAGCATTTT
TRBD2	TRBV7-8	TRBJ2-5	NA	CASSRGGLAGGIGETQYF	TGTGCCAGCAGCCGGGGCGGGCTAGCGGGGGGGATAGGAGAGACCCAGTACTTC
NA	TRBV18	TRBJ1-2	NA	CASSPRETLNYGYTF	TGTGCCAGCTCACCACGGGAGACACTGAACTATGGCTACACCTTC
TRBD2	TRBV10-2	TRBJ2-2	NA	CASRAGAIAGELFF	TGCGCCAGCAGAGCGGGGGCGATAGCCGGGGAGCTGTTTTTT
NA	TRBV6-6	TRBJ1-4	NA	CASRRQAEGFFF	TGTGCCAGCAGGCGACAGGCTGAAGGCTTTTTTTTT
NA	TRBV7-3	TRBJ1-6	few	CASSLLGGPLHF	TGTGCCAGCAGCTTACTGGGGGGACCCCTCCACTTT
NA	TRBV19	TRBJ2-3	NA	CASSIPGGYTQYF	TGTGCCAGTAGTATCCCTGGGGGGTATACGCAGTATTTT
TRBD2	TRBV7-9	TRBJ2-7	NA	CASSLTSGGEIHEQYF	TGTGCCAGCAGTCTCACCAGCGGGGGGGAGATCCACGAGCAGTACTTC
NA	TRBV27	TRBJ1-2	many	CASSSGTYGYTF	TGTGCCAGCAGTTCTGGGACTTACGGCTACACCTTC
TRBD2	TRBV7-9	TRBJ2-5	NA	CASSLGVSGGIAETQYF	TGTGCCAGCAGCTTAGGGGTTAGCGGGGGGATTGCAGAGACCCAGTACTTC
NA	TRBV18	TRBJ1-2	NA	CASSPPYRSGYTF	TGTGCCAGCTCACCACCGTACAGGAGTGGCTACACCTTC
TRBD1	TRBV18	TRBJ1-2	NA	CASSSGTGPAGGYTF	TGTGCCAGCTCATCCGGGACAGGCCCAGCGGGGGGCTACACCTTC
TRBD1	TRBV5-1	TRBJ1-1	NA	CASSAGQGYGEAFF	TGCGCCAGCAGCGCGGGACAGGGGTATGGTGAAGCTTTCTTT
TRBD2	TRBV5-4	TRBJ2-1	NA	CASSLRAGGLTYNEQFF	TGTGCCAGCAGCTTGCGAGCGGGGGGGCTAACCTACAATGAGCAGTTCTTC
NA	TRBV19	TRBJ1-5	NA	CASSITKATLRQPQHF	TGTGCCAGTAGTATCACTAAGGCCACCCTGAGGCAGCCCCAGCATTTT
TRBD1	TRBV25-1	TRBJ1-6	many	CASSLGTGGGNSPLHF	TGTGCCAGCAGTCTAGGGACAGGGGGCGGTAATTCACCCCTCCACTTT
TRBD1	TRBV27	TRBJ1-5	NA	CASSPGRGNQPQHF	TGTGCCAGCAGTCCCGGCAGGGGGAATCAGCCCCAGCATTTT
NA	TRBV6-5	TRBJ1-2	once	CASSYTNYGYTF	TGTGCCAGCAGTTACACAAACTATGGCTACACCTTC
NA	TRBV19	TRBJ1-1	NA	CASSPGSAANTEAFF	TGTGCCAGTAGTCCCGGGAGCGCGGCGAACACTGAAGCTTTCTTT
NA	TRBV13	TRBJ1-3	once	CASSLYGREDTIYF	TGTGCCAGCAGCTTATATGGGAGGGAAGACACCATATATTTT
NA	TRBV11-3	TRBJ2-2	NA	CASSLSNRVRGTGELFF	TGTGCCAGCAGCTTAAGTAACAGGGTACGGGGCACCGGGGAGCTGTTTTTT
TRBD1	TRBV11-3	TRBJ2-2	NA	CASSSYLFGTGESGELFF	TGTGCCAGCAGCTCCTACCTTTTCGGGACAGGGGAGTCCGGGGAGCTGTTTTTT
NA	TRBV6-2/TRBV6-3	TRBJ1-5	NA	CASSFDGLSNQPQHF	TGTGCCAGCAGCTTCGACGGACTTAGCAATCAGCCCCAGCATTTT
TRBD1	TRBV30	TRBJ1-6	NA	CAWSGGQGSSSYNSPLHF	TGTGCCTGGAGTGGAGGACAGGGCTCAAGCTCCTATAATTCACCCCTCCACTTT
NA	TRBV7-9	TRBJ1-1	NA	CASSPEPQGWGWKGSEAFF	TGTGCCAGCAGCCCGGAGCCACAGGGTTGGGGTTGGAAGGGGTCTGAAGCTTTCTTT
TRBD2	TRBV27	TRBJ2-5	once	CASSSVLAGLETQYF	TGTGCCAGCAGTTCAGTGCTAGCGGGGTTAGAGACCCAGTACTTC
NA	TRBV5-1	TRBJ2-3	NA	CASSLNRDTQYF	TGCGCCAGCAGCTTGAACCGGGATACGCAGTATTTT
NA	TRBV7-2	TRBJ2-5	NA	CASSLRADLPGTQYF	TGTGCCAGCAGCTTGCGAGCGGATCTTCCCGGGACCCAGTACTTC
TRBD1	TRBV7-2	TRBJ2-5	NA	CASSLRGRWETQYF	TGTGCCAGCAGCTTAAGGGGGCGGTGGGAGACCCAGTACTTC
TRBD1	TRBV5-8	TRBJ1-6	NA	CASSFGQAHIRTPLHF	TGTGCCAGCAGCTTCGGACAGGCACACATCAGAACACCCCTCCACTTT
NA	TRBV27	TRBJ1-1	NA	CASSLVGGGTEAFF	TGTGCCAGCAGTTTGGTCGGCGGGGGCACTGAAGCTTTCTTT
NA	TRBV3-1/TRBV3-2	TRBJ1-1	NA	CASSRVGANTEAFF	TGTGCCAGCAGTAGGGTAGGGGCGAACACTGAAGCTTTCTTT
TRBD2	TRBV9	TRBJ2-3	once	CASSSVLLAGPTDTQYF	TGTGCCAGCAGCTCAGTCCTCCTAGCGGGGCCTACAGATACGCAGTATTTT
NA	TRBV19	TRBJ1-2	NA	CASRVGQILYGYTF	TGTGCCAGTAGGGTCGGACAGATCCTCTATGGCTACACCTTC
NA	TRBV10-3	TRBJ2-7	NA	CAIRRPGTNYEQYF	TGTGCCATCAGGCGACCGGGAACCAACTACGAGCAGTACTTC
TRBD1	TRBV24-1	TRBJ2-7	NA	CATSDPGQGAREQYF	TGTGCCACCAGTGATCCGGGACAGGGGGCGCGCGAGCAGTACTTC
NA	TRBV5-8	TRBJ1-5	NA	CASSVSQPRGKQHF	TGTGCCAGCAGCGTCAGCCAACCGCGGGGTAAACAGCATTTT
NA	TRBV6-2/TRBV6-3	TRBJ2-2	NA	CASSFGQRDTGELFF	TGTGCCAGCAGTTTTGGACAGAGGGACACCGGGGAGCTGTTTTTT